The 10 T cell receptor beta chains below all came from one sample that was sequenced in a study of blood T cell repertoires in COVID-19. Using immunoSEQ multiplex PCR, the repertoire was profiled, and TCRdb retains in-frame clones only, with some absent. The sample yields 65,000 to 70,000 clones, around 88% seen once. Sequences were obtained from peripheral blood. The receptors stem from a woman older than 75 with acute or convalescent COVID-19.

The rearrangement uses TRBV9 and TRBJ2-5; no clear D. CDR1 is SGDLS and CDR2 is YYNGEE in the germline V gene. With 0 bases removed from V and 5 bases from J, the gap between germline ends came to 14 bases. The CDR3 spans 15 residues. CDR3 in amino acids: CASSVATGPPETQYF. CDR3 coding DNA: TGTGCCAGCAGCGTAGCTACCGGTCCTCCCGAGACCCAGTACTTC.

The CDR3 reads CASSSSGTVSEKLFF. Here the CDR3 DNA reads TGCGCCAGCAGCTCGTCTGGGACAGTGAGTGAAAAACTGTTTTTT. The rearrangement links TRBV5-1 to TRBJ1-4, with 7 bases matching TRBD1. The CDR3 runs 15 residues. Germline V gene data show CDR1 as SGHRS and CDR2 as YFSETQ. The junction had 9 bases not matched to a gene; V was cut back by 3 bases and J by 7 bases.

The chain couples TRBV6-2 or TRBV6-3 to TRBJ1-2; perhaps TRBD1 as D (6 bases). This CDR3 has 13 residues. Trimming stripped 4 bases from V and 6 bases from J, with 12 bases between. Looked up from germline, CDR1 is MNHEY and CDR2 is SVGEGT. CDR3 in amino acids: CASSFTGNDGYTF. Written as DNA, the CDR3 is TGTGCCAGCAGTTTCACAGGGAACGATGGCTACACCTTC.

V is TRBV4-3 and J is TRBJ1-2; tentatively, D is TRBD1 (6 bases). V lost 2 bases and J 2 bases, leaving 9 bases between the germline ends. The CDR3 length is 14 residues. Germline V gene sequence: CDR1 LGHNA, CDR2 YSLEER. DNA for the CDR3: TGCGCCAGCAGCCAAACCACAGGGAACTATGGCTACACCTTC. This codes for CASSQTTGNYGYTF.

The chain has TRBV4-1 and TRBJ1-5; 10 bases are shared with TRBD1. CDR1 and CDR2 from the germline V gene are MGHRA and YSYEKL. With V trimmed by 4 bases and J by 4 bases, 4 bases remained unmatched. CDR3 length: 15 amino acids. The CDR3 DNA is TGCGCCAGCAGCCCGGACAGGGGGGAAAATCAGCCCCAGCATTTT. It yields the protein CASSPDRGENQPQHF.

V is TRBV29-1 and J is TRBJ1-4; the match to TRBD1 covers 7 bases. CDR1 is SQVTM and CDR2 is ANQGSEA in the germline V gene. This CDR3 spans 12 amino acids. The V and J ends lost 5 bases and 6 bases, in that order; junction bases with no gene match: 3. CDR3 nucleotide sequence: TGCAGCGTTCGACAGGGATATGAAAAACTGTTTTTT. Translated, it gives CSVRQGYEKLFF.

This clone appeared a few times. The chain employs TRBV6-5 and TRBJ1-1; possible D gene TRBD1, 6 bases. Germline V gene data show CDR1 as MNHEY and CDR2 as SVGAGI. The CDR3 runs to 13 residues. Trimming shortened V by 5 bases and J by 11 bases, and 18 bases separated the two germline ends. CDR3 in amino acids: CASSPVQQGSAFF. The CDR3 DNA is TGTGCCAGCAGTCCGGTTCAGCAGGGGAGTGCTTTCTTT.

CDR3 in amino acids: CASSQASTGGQETQYF. For the CDR3, the DNA is TGTGCCAGCAGCCAAGCTTCCACGGGGGGGCAAGAGACCCAGTACTTC. The chain has TRBV4-2 and TRBJ2-5; 8 bases are a match to TRBD2. This CDR3 region has 16 residues. Germline V gene data show CDR1 as LGHNA and CDR2 as YNFKEQ. The J segment lost 2 bases and the V segment lost 1 base, leaving 6 bases of the junction unmatched.

This clone has more than one count but fewer than ten. This rearrangement joins TRBV9 to TRBJ1-2; tentative D call: TRBD1 (6 bases). Trimming stripped 4 bases from V and 4 bases from J, with 17 bases between. The CDR3 covers 15 residues. Germline CDR1 and CDR2: SGDLS and YYNGEE. The CDR3 coding sequence is TGTGCCAGCAGCCCCCATACGGACAGCCTCTATGGCTACACCTTC. This gives the protein CASSPHTDSLYGYTF.

The V gene is TRBV18, the J gene TRBJ1-1, with 8 positions matching TRBD1. Germline-derived CDR1 and CDR2 are KGHSH and LQKENI. V lost 4 bases to trimming and J lost 4 bases; unmatched junction nucleotides: 11. This CDR3 spans 16 amino acids. The CDR3 sequence is CASSQLDRAAATEAFF. The CDR3 nucleotides are TGTGCCAGCTCACAGCTGGACAGGGCGGCTGCCACTGAAGCTTTCTTT.